A selection of T cell receptor beta chains follows, all from one sample in a study of T cells in Graves' hyperthyroidism and ophthalmopathy. One entry per CDR3 protein results from TCRdb running MiXCR on the multiplex PCR reads. The sample gives fewer than 550,000 distinct CDR3 sequences, 15% to 17% of which show up once; 14% is in the top ten. Specimen: blood. Receptor source: a young woman with Graves' hyperthyroidism. Each CDR3 is given with its conserved first and last residue.

cdr3_aa	v_call	j_call
CSAKLLDTEAFF	TRBV29-1	TRBJ1-1
CASLRRKNTEAFF	TRBV28	TRBJ1-1
CASRRPSYNEQFF	TRBV6-2/TRBV6-3	TRBJ2-1
CSAVMSSSYEQYF	TRBV20-1	TRBJ2-7
CASSEDLGGLGTGELFF	TRBV2	TRBJ2-2
CASSRGTLRTYNEQFF	TRBV7-9	TRBJ2-1
CASSPGGGASEQFF	TRBV3-1	TRBJ2-1
CASQTRLNTEAFF	TRBV6-1	TRBJ1-1
CASSPLGLAGQYNEQFF	TRBV18	TRBJ2-1
CASSRADNYGYTF	TRBV7-8	TRBJ1-2
CASSLGDRERDEQYF	TRBV12-3/TRBV12-4	TRBJ2-7
CASSAVAGGGDNEQFF	TRBV9	TRBJ2-1
CASLTGKTEAFF	TRBV6-1	TRBJ1-1
CASSQSGTGDQPQHF	TRBV12-3/TRBV12-4	TRBJ1-5
CSHRTGRNTDTQYF	TRBV29-1	TRBJ2-3
CASSYYSSTDTQYF	TRBV27	TRBJ2-3
CASSLDWRQRINYGYTF	TRBV11-2	TRBJ1-2
CASNLQNTGELFF	TRBV5-6	TRBJ2-2
CAVRGQGSYEQYF	TRBV10-3	TRBJ2-7
CSAKPDYMGQFF	TRBV20-1	TRBJ2-1
CASSINGGQPQHF	TRBV19	TRBJ1-5
CASSVGSGAGNTIYF	TRBV9	TRBJ1-3
CASSQDWGQLSELFF	TRBV4-2	TRBJ1-4
CSALGVRESYEQYF	TRBV20-1	TRBJ2-7
CSASIQGSNYGYTF	TRBV20-1	TRBJ1-2
CASSYTKRGGTDTQYF	TRBV6-9	TRBJ2-3
CASNRRPSNQPQHF	TRBV28	TRBJ1-5
CASSPPPGQGLVDGYTF	TRBV28	TRBJ1-2
CSAPGGGSEAFF	TRBV20-1	TRBJ1-1
CATSDIGGTQYF	TRBV24-1	TRBJ2-5
CASRGGPTYEQYF	TRBV28	TRBJ2-7
CASSYMGGAWNEQFF	TRBV6-2/TRBV6-3	TRBJ2-1
CASSLPWGKMDSYEQYF	TRBV5-6	TRBJ2-7
CSAISGSPYNEQFF	TRBV20-1	TRBJ2-1
CATSPQDRLLNEQFF	TRBV24-1	TRBJ2-1
CASSPGPGQFYEQYF	TRBV11-3	TRBJ2-7
CSARRLGVNSPLHF	TRBV20-1	TRBJ1-6
CASSPEAPAYEQYF	TRBV5-1	TRBJ2-7
CASSLEGGEKLFF	TRBV7-9	TRBJ1-4
CASSYSLAGGNNEQFF	TRBV6-5	TRBJ2-1
CASSSTSGQGKYDEQYF	TRBV7-9	TRBJ2-7
CASSGTEAGELFF	TRBV10-1	TRBJ2-2
CASSLTRVVRDEQFF	TRBV11-2	TRBJ2-1